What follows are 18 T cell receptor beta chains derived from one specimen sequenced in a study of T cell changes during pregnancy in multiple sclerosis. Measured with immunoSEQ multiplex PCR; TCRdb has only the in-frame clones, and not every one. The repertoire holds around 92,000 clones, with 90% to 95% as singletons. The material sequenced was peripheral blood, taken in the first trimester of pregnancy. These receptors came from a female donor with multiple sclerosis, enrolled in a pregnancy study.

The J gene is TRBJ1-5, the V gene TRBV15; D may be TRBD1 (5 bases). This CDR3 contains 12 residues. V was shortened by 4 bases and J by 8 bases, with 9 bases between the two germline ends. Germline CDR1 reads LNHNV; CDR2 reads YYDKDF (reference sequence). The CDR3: CATSTPGEPQHF. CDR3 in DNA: TGTGCCACCAGCACACCGGGGGAGCCCCAGCATTTT.

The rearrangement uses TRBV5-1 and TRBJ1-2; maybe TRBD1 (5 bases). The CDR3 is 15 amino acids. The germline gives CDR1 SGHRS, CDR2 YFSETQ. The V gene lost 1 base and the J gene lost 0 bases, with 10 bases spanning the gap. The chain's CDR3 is CASSLLGEANYGYTF. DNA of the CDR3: TGCGCCAGCAGCTTGTTAGGGGAAGCTAACTATGGCTACACCTTC.

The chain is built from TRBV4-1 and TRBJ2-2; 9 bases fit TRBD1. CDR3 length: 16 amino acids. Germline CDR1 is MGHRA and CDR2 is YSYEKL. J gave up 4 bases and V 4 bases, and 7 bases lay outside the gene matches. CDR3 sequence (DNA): TGCGCCAGCAGCCCCCGGACAGGGGCGGCCACCGGGGAGCTGTTTTTT. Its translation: CASSPRTGAATGELFF.

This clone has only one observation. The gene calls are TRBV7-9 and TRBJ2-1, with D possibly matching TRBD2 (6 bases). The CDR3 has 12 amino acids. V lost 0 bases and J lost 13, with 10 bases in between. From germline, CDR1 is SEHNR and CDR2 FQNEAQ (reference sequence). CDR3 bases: TGTGCCAGCAGCTTAGCGGCTAGCGTACAGTTCTTC. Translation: CASSLAASVQFF. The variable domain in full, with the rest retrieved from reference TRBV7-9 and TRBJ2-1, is DTGVSQNPRHKITKRGQNVTFRCDPISEHNRLYWYRQTLGQGPEFLTYFQNEAQLEKSRLLSDRFSAERPKGSFSTLEIQRTEQGDSAMYLCASSLAASVQFFGPGTRLTVL.

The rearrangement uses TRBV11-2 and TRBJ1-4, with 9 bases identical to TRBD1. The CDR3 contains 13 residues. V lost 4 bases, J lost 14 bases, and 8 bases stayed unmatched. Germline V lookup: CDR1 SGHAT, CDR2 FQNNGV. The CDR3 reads CASSSGTGLKLFF. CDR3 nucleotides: TGTGCCAGCAGCTCGGGGACAGGGTTGAAGCTGTTTTTT.

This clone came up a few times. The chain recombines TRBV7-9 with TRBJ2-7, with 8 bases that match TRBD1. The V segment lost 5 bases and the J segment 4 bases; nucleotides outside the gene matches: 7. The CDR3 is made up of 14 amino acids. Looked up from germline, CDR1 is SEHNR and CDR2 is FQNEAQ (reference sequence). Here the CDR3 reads CASSIQGALYEQYF. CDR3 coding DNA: TGTGCCAGCAGCATTCAGGGGGCCTTATACGAGCAGTACTTC.

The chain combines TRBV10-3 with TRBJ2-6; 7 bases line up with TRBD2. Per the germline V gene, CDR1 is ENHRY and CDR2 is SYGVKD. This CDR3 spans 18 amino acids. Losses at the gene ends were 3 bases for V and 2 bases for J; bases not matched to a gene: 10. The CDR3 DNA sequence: TGTGCCATCAGTGAAGCGGTGGGGGGGGGAGCTGGGGCCAACGTCCTGACTTTC. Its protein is CAISEAVGGGAGANVLTF.

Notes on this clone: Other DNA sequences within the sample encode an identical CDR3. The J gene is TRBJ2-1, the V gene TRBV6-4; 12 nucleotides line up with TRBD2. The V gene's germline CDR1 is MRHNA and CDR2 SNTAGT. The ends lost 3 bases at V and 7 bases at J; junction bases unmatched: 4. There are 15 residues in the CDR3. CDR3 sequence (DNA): TGTGCCAGCAGTGATTCTAGCGGGGGGGCAAATGAGCAGTTCTTC. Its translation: CASSDSSGGANEQFF.

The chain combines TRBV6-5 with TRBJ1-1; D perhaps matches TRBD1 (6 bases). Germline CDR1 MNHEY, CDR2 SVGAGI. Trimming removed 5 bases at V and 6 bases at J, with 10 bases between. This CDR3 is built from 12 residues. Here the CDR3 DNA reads TGTGCCAGCAGTCAGGGGCCCCCTGAAGCTTTCTTT. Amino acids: CASSQGPPEAFF.

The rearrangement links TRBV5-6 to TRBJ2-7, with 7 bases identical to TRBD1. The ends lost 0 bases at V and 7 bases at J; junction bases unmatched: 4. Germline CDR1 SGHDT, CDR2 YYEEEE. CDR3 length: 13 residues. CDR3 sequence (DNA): TGTGCCAGCAGCTTGGACAGGGGCGGGGAGCAGTACTTC. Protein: CASSLDRGGEQYF.

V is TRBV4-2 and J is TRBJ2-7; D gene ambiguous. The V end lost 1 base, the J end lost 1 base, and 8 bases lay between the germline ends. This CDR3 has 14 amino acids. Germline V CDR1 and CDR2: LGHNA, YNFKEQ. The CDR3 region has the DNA TGTGCCAGCAGCCAAGGGCACAGTTCCTACGAGCAGTACTTC. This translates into CASSQGHSSYEQYF.

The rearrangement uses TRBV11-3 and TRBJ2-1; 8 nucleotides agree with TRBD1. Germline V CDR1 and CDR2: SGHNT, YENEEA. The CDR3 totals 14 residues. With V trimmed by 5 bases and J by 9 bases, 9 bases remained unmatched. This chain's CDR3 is CASSGRQGMGEQFF. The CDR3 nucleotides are TGTGCCAGCAGCGGACGACAGGGGATGGGTGAGCAGTTCTTC.

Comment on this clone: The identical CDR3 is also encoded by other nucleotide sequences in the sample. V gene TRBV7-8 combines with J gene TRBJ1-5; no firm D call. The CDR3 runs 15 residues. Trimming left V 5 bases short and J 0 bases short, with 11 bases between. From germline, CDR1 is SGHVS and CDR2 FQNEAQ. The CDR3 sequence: CASSADSYSNQPQHF. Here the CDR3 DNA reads TGTGCCAGCAGCGCTGACTCTTATAGCAATCAGCCCCAGCATTTT.

As DNA, the CDR3 is TGTGCCTGTTCGGGGACAGGGACCTACGAGCAGTACTTC. Translated: CACSGTGTYEQYF. The chain uses TRBV7-8 and TRBJ2-7; TRBD1 matches 9 bases. J lost 2 bases, V lost 11 bases, and 7 bases had no gene match. This CDR3 spans 13 amino acids. Germline V CDR1 and CDR2: SGHVS, FQNEAQ.

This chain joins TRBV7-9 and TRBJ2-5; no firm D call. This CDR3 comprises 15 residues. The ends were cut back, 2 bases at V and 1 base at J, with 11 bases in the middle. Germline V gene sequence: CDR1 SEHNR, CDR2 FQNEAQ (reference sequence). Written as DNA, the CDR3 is TGTGCCAGCAGCTTAAACCCAATCGGCCAAGAGACCCAGTACTTC. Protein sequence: CASSLNPIGQETQYF.

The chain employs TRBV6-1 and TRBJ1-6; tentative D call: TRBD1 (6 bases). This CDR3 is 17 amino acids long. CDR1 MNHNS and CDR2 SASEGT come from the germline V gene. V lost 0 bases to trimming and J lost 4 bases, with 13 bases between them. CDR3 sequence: CASSEAFRTVYNSPLHF. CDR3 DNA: TGTGCCAGCAGTGAAGCTTTTCGGACAGTATATAATTCACCCCTCCACTTT.

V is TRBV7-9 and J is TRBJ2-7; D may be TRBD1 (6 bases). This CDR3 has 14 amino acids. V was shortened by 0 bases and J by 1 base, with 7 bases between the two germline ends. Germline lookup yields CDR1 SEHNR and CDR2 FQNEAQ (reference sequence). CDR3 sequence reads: CASSLAGQSYEQYF. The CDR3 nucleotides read TGTGCCAGCAGCTTAGCTGGACAGTCCTACGAGCAGTACTTC.

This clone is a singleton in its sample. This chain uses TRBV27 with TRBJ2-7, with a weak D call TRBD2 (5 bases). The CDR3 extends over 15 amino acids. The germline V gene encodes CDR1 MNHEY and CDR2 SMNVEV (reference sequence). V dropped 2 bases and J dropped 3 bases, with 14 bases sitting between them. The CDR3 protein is CASSLNDGGGYEQYF. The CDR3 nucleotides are TGTGCCAGCAGTTTAAATGACGGTGGAGGCTACGAGCAGTACTTC.